Detailed here is one T cell receptor beta chain. This clone's antigen is unknown. No base-level quality is on record; no much larger clone is a single base apart. The source of the sample is a study of control samples from healthy donors and cancer patients (dated by TCRdb to 2019 to 2021). Library prep was done by the immunoSEQ multiplex PCR assay. Sourced from immuneACCESS, this table was stored by TCRdb with only in-frame sequences that have V and J called. A share of the clones is absent; for the studies checked, an unresolved V gene accounts for under half, and the remainder has no known explanation. This sample gives roughly 170,000 clones in total; approximately 91% of them show up just once. The leading ten clones occupy about 2% of the sample. Sequenced: blood. The sequence came from a woman aged 35 to 49 in good health.

Here is the DNA: TGCGCCAGCAGCGAGGAGGGACTAGCGGGGGGCTACGAGCAGTACTTC. It is translated as CASSEEGLAGGYEQYF. The V and J genes are TRBV5-1 and TRBJ2-7, with TRBD2 matching 15 junction bases. From V the trimming removes 4 bases and from J it removes 3 bases, while the gene matches leave 5 bases of the junction unaccounted for. The CDR3 covers 16 residues, taking in both the cysteine and the phenylalanine. Only the CDR3 DNA stays, 48 bases, in frame from base 1. CDR1 and CDR2 were assigned from the germline V gene as SGHRS and YFSETQ.